The rows below give T cell receptor beta chains drawn from one sample of a study of early T cells in non-severe SARS-CoV-2 infection. Via MiXCR, TCRdb re-called the 5' RACE reads, giving one row per CDR3 protein. The repertoire consists of more than 80,000 distinct CDR3 sequences, with roughly 17% occurring once and the leading ten covering roughly 1.3%. Sequenced sample: whole blood. The receptors shown here come from an adult who was a healthcare worker with PCR-confirmed SARS-CoV-2 infection or an uninfected control (not recorded which). The CDR3 runs from the conserved cysteine through the conserved F or W. The D gene is left open where the match is weak. Some rows mark clone size as missing; the rest say once, few, many or name a class of expanded clone.

j_call	d_call	v_call	clone_size	cdr3_nt	cdr3_aa
TRBJ2-7	NA	TRBV6-6	few	TGTGCCAGCAGCAGGCTTTTCGACGGCGAGCAGTACTTC	CASSRLFDGEQYF
TRBJ1-1	NA	TRBV18	few	TGTGCCAGCTCACCACAGGTGGGTGAAGTTTTCTTT	CASSPQVGEVFF
TRBJ2-4	NA	TRBV6-5	many	TGTGCCAGCGGGATTTTAGGCAAAAACATTCAGTACTTC	CASGILGKNIQYF
TRBJ2-2	NA	TRBV6-5	NA	TGTGCCAGCAGTGCCAGGACGGGTATGAACACCGGGGAGCTGTTTTTT	CASSARTGMNTGELFF
TRBJ1-5	NA	TRBV12-3/TRBV12-4	few	TGTGCCAGCAGTTTTGGGGGATCGAGCAATCAGCCCCAGCATTTT	CASSFGGSSNQPQHF
TRBJ2-7	NA	TRBV28	NA	TGTGCCACCTCCGGAGTCTACGAGCAGTACTTC	CATSGVYEQYF
TRBJ2-6	NA	TRBV6-5	NA	TGTGCCAGCAGTTACTCTGACAGGTCTGGGGCCAACGTCCTGACTTTC	CASSYSDRSGANVLTF
TRBJ1-1	NA	TRBV2	few	TGTGCCAGCAGAGAGCAGGGGACGGTGGACACTGAAGCTTTCTTT	CASREQGTVDTEAFF
TRBJ2-1	TRBD1	TRBV29-1	few	TGCAGCGTTCTAGACAGGGGGAAGTATGAGCAGTTCTTC	CSVLDRGKYEQFF
TRBJ1-1	NA	TRBV18	NA	TGTGCCAGCTCACCAACCCAGTGGACAGCCAACACTGAAGCTTTCTTT	CASSPTQWTANTEAFF
TRBJ2-7	TRBD1	TRBV18	NA	TGTGCCAGCTCACCACCTGGGACAGGGTTCTACGAGCAGTACTTC	CASSPPGTGFYEQYF
TRBJ2-7	NA	TRBV20-1	NA	TGCAGTGCTAGGCAAGCGGCCGCCTACGAGCAGTACTTC	CSARQAAAYEQYF
TRBJ2-2	TRBD2	TRBV2	few	TGTGCCAGCAGGGAGGGGACTAGCGAGTCCGGGGAGCTGTTTTTT	CASREGTSESGELFF
TRBJ2-3	NA	TRBV27	few	TGTGCCAGCAGTTCTGGGGTTCGGCGGTCCGATACGCAGTATTTT	CASSSGVRRSDTQYF
TRBJ2-7	TRBD1	TRBV29-1	few	TGCAGCGTTGGGGACAGGGGGCATTTCTACGAGCAGTACTTC	CSVGDRGHFYEQYF
TRBJ2-1	NA	TRBV6-2/TRBV6-3	NA	TGTGCCAGCGGGCGTAAGAGGGGGGCCTCCTACAATGAGCAGTTCTTC	CASGRKRGASYNEQFF